This T cell receptor (beta chain) was sequenced for a study of blood T cell repertoires in COVID-19. As for the study in general: Collection of acute and convalescent COVID-19 samples took place in the United States, Italy and Spain. PBMCs, B-cell-depleted T cells, or T cells were the source of the cDNA or gDNA that made up the material.

As processed by the authors: Estimation of nucleated cell counts relied on the amplification of reference gene primers. The table came from immunoSEQ multiplex PCR; TCRdb's copy has only in-frame clones and leaves some out. V and J calls and clone size come straight from that table; D and trimming were deduced from the DNA. The sample has 230,000 or so clones; roughly 76% are singletons. Seattle patients were enrolled during active infection and followed longitudinally. The origin of this receptor is a woman of 80 years or more with COVID-19, enrolled during active disease. The sequencing input was peripheral blood.

CDR3 sequence reads: CASSRGQVDEKLFF. CDR3 in DNA: TGTGCCAGCTCACGGGGGCAGGTGGATGAAAAACTGTTTTTT. The chain recombines TRBV18 with TRBJ1-4, with D perhaps matching TRBD1 (6 bases). The germline CDR1 and CDR2 sequences are KGHSH and LQKENI. The CDR3 spans 14 residues. V was trimmed by 4 bases and J by 6 bases, leaving 12 bases between them.